Below are 15 T cell receptor beta chains sequenced from a single sample in a study of patients and donors after allogeneic stem cell transplantation (dated by TCRdb to 2018 to 2021). Library preparation used RT-PCR. TCRdb lists the instrument as NextSeq 550. The public reads were run again by TCRdb, first through fastp at Q25 and then through MiXCR, and only productive beta chains were kept. Rows with one shared CDR3 protein collapse into an entry with the most common genes and DNA. The sample records about 200,000 distinct CDR3 sequences, more than 35% of which are singletons. About 30% of the sample rests with the top ten. The sequencing input was blood, either unsorted or a sorted T cell fraction (not recorded which). The receptor source for this set is a human donor who was either an allogeneic HSCT recipient or a stem cell or donor lymphocyte infusion donor (not recorded which). It is not recorded whose cells these are; they may come from a transplant donor.

V and J are TRBV12-3 or TRBV12-4 and TRBJ2-7; the match to TRBD2 covers 7 bases. The V gene end was trimmed by 1 base and the J gene end by 4 bases; junction bases not matched to a gene: 4. The CDR3 totals 14 residues. CDR3 protein: CASSLGGSEYEQYF. The CDR3 coding sequence is TGTGCCAGCAGTTTAGGCGGGAGTGAGTACGAGCAGTACTTC.

This chain links TRBV28 with TRBJ1-1; the match to TRBD1 covers 10 bases. The CDR3 has 14 amino acids. CDR1 and CDR2 (germline): MDHEN, SYDVKM. Trimming took 9 bases from V and 6 from J; bases not matched to a gene: 10. CDR3 coding DNA: TGTGCCAGTTGGCAAAGGGGACAGGGGCCTGAAGCTTTCTTT. Amino acid sequence: CASWQRGQGPEAFF.

CDR3 sequence: CSALWGTNARDEQFF. The CDR3 DNA follows: TGCAGTGCGCTATGGGGGACTAACGCCAGGGATGAGCAGTTCTTC. This chain uses TRBV20-1 with TRBJ2-1, with TRBD2 matching 7 bases. Germline V gene sequence: CDR1 DFQATT, CDR2 SNEGSKA (reference sequence). V was clipped by 6 bases and J by 8 bases; unmatched bases: 16. CDR3 length: 15 amino acids.

The chain uses TRBV6-2 or TRBV6-3 and TRBJ2-5; D uncertain. This CDR3 has 14 residues. V was trimmed by 7 bases and J by 2 bases, leaving 14 bases between them. Germline assignment: CDR1 MNHEY and CDR2 SVGEGT. CDR3 residues: CASIRKTRQETQYF. The CDR3 DNA reads TGTGCCAGCATCAGGAAAACTCGACAAGAGACCCAGTACTTC.

The rearrangement joins TRBV20-1 to TRBJ2-3; 7 bases map to TRBD2. The CDR3 runs to 14 residues. Trimming at V came to 5 bases and at J to 4 bases, leaving 9 bases not matched to a gene. The germline gives CDR1 DFQATT, CDR2 SNEGSKA (reference sequence). CDR3 protein: CSAERDWISDTQYF. The DNA for the CDR3 is TGCAGTGCTGAGCGGGACTGGATATCAGATACGCAGTATTTT.

CDR3 nucleotides: TGTGCCAGCAACACCCCGGAACAGGGGTCGAATACGCAGTATTTT. Its translation is CASNTPEQGSNTQYF. This chain connects TRBV2 to TRBJ2-3, with 7 bases aligning to TRBD1. With 7 bases clipped from V and 7 bases from J, the junction kept 14 bases outside the gene matches. Germline CDR1 SNHLY, CDR2 FYNNEI. This CDR3 contains 15 residues.

This clonotype was recorded a few times. CDR3 bases: TGTGCCAGCAGTCCGGACGGATCCAACACTGAAGCTTTCTTT. This translates into CASSPDGSNTEAFF. The rearrangement uses TRBV27 and TRBJ1-1, with D unresolved. V was trimmed by 5 bases and J by 2 bases, leaving 12 bases between them. Germline V gene sequence: CDR1 MNHEY, CDR2 SMNVEV (reference sequence). This CDR3 region has 14 residues.

The rearrangement uses TRBV27 and TRBJ2-2; D possibly uses TRBD1 or TRBD2 (6 bases each). This CDR3 is built from 16 residues. V lost 3 bases to trimming and J lost 6 bases, with 17 bases between them. Germline loops: CDR1 MNHEY, CDR2 SMNVEV (reference sequence). The CDR3 loop is CASSLVIVGGPGELFF. The CDR3 DNA sequence: TGTGCCAGCAGTTTGGTGATAGTCGGGGGCCCCGGGGAGCTGTTTTTT.

This clonotype has a handful of counts. The DNA for the CDR3 is TGCGCCAGCAGCCCAACAGGAGATGGCAATCAGCCCCAGCATTTT. Protein sequence: CASSPTGDGNQPQHF. The rearrangement joins TRBV5-1 to TRBJ1-5, with D tentatively TRBD1 (5 bases). The CDR3 runs 15 residues. Germline V CDR1 and CDR2: SGHRS, YFSETQ. Trimming left V 4 bases short and J 2 bases short, with 13 bases between.

The CDR3 region has the DNA TGTGCCAGCAGCTTGGTCCAGGGGGCGTCCTACAATGAGCAGTTCTTC. It translates to CASSLVQGASYNEQFF. This chain uses TRBV5-6 with TRBJ2-1, with 8 bases matching TRBD1. The CDR3 runs to 16 residues. Per the germline V gene, CDR1 is SGHDT and CDR2 is YYEEEE. Trimming cost V 0 bases and J 1 base; bases outside gene matches: 3.

The J gene is TRBJ2-7, the V gene TRBV7-9; D may be TRBD1 (6 bases). The CDR3 has 15 residues. V lost 1 base to trimming and J lost 4 bases, with 14 bases between them. CDR1 is SEHNR and CDR2 is FQNEAQ in the germline V gene (reference sequence). The CDR3 loop reads CASSLGPQGTYEQYF. CDR3 in DNA: TGTGCCAGCAGCTTAGGCCCACAGGGAACTTACGAGCAGTACTTC.

The sample holds a few counts of this clonotype. V and J are TRBV7-2 and TRBJ1-4; 8 positions match TRBD1. Germline trimming cut 5 bases from V and 2 bases from J; bases unmatched to any gene: 7. In germline, CDR1 is SGHTA, CDR2 FQGNSA. CDR3 size: 16 residues. This chain's CDR3 is CASSPGQGNTNEKLFF. In DNA, the CDR3 is TGTGCCAGCAGCCCTGGACAGGGTAACACTAATGAAAAACTGTTTTTT.

The chain links TRBV20-1 to TRBJ1-2, with 7 bases fitting TRBD1. Germline CDR1 is DFQATT and CDR2 is SNEGSKA (reference sequence). The CDR3 length is 14 residues. V was clipped by 2 bases and J by 2 bases; unmatched bases: 5. The CDR3 nucleotides are TGCAGTGCTAGACGGGACAGCGAGAACTATGGCTACACCTTC. Amino acid sequence: CSARRDSENYGYTF.

CDR3 region: CAIRRRVSYEQYF. The CDR3 DNA reads TGTGCCATCAGGAGGCGGGTCTCCTACGAGCAGTACTTC. The rearrangement joins TRBV10-3 to TRBJ2-7, with D maybe TRBD2 (5 bases). The CDR3 spans 13 residues. Germline V lookup: CDR1 ENHRY, CDR2 SYGVKD. The V gene lost 6 bases and the J gene lost 0 bases, with 9 bases spanning the gap.

This chain connects TRBV15 to TRBJ1-1, with D possibly matching TRBD1 (6 bases). This CDR3 comprises 15 residues. Germline V lookup: CDR1 LNHNV, CDR2 YYDKDF (reference sequence). The ends were cut back, 1 base at V and 2 bases at J, with 11 bases in the middle. CDR3 in amino acids: CATSRGDRTNTEAFF. The CDR3 bases are TGTGCCACCAGCAGAGGTGACAGGACCAACACTGAAGCTTTCTTT. Full variable domain (missing parts from reference TRBV15 and TRBJ1-1): DAMVIQNPRYQVTQFGKPVTLSCSQTLNHNVMYWYQQKSSQAPKLLFHYYDKDFNNEADTPDNFQSRRPNTSFCFLDIRSPGLGDTAMYLCATSRGDRTNTEAFFGQGTRLTVV.